This T cell receptor (beta chain) is drawn from a study of beta chain features in type 1 diabetes. Background on the study: Over all samples combined, 107,917,701 sorted cells were examined.

Expressed TCRB transcripts were sequenced after all isolated RNA was converted to cDNA. The assay was immunoSEQ multiplex PCR, and TCRdb's table has in-frame clones only and misses some. The sample carries 150,000 to 200,000 clones, roughly 60% recorded once. This clone turned up a few times. Its antigen is not known. The germline V gene encodes CDR1 GTSNPN and CDR2 SVGIG (reference sequence). This CDR3 is 11 amino acids long. V was trimmed by 4 bases and J by 12 bases, leaving 15 bases between them. One heparinised draw, averaging around 0.12 L, was taken per donor. The study's findings and limits: Comparison showed that naive, central memory and Treg TCRB repertoires appeared more similar among patients than among healthy donors. For Type 1 diabetes patients, all four CD4+ subsets carried TCRB CDR3s that were moderately but significantly shorter. The study found fewer insertions and more deletions at VDJ junctions in type 1 diabetes patients.

Sequences were obtained from naive CD4+ T cells from blood. The receptor comes from a young man with type 1 diabetes. V and J are TRBV30 and TRBJ1-1; no reliable D call. CDR3 sequence reads: CAWIRPTWTFF. CDR3 DNA sequence: TGTGCCTGGATTAGACCGACATGGACTTTCTTT.